One sample yielded the 26 T cell receptor beta chains listed below, sequenced in a study of PD-1 blockade in classical Hodgkin lymphoma. Profiling relied on immunoSEQ multiplex PCR, and the TCRdb table lists in-frame clones only, not all of them. The sample lists roughly 14,000 clones, around 84% seen once, with under 6% in the top ten. Each and every patient relapsed after autologous stem cell transplantation, and patients got differing brentuximab vedotin exposure. This specimen consisted of peripheral blood mononuclear cells (PBMCs), obtained at baseline. Source of these receptors: a human donor with classical Hodgkin lymphoma.

V and J are TRBV6-6 and TRBJ1-4; the D is unclear. Trimming shortened V by 3 bases and J by 8 bases, and 7 bases separated the two germline ends. The germline gives CDR1 MNHNY, CDR2 SVGAGI (reference sequence). The CDR3 is made up of 12 amino acids. The CDR3 DNA is TGTGCCAGCAGTTATACAGAAGAAAAACTGTTTTTT. Translation gives CASSYTEEKLFF.

This chain links TRBV25-1 with TRBJ1-1; D remains unclear. The CDR3 spans 13 residues. Between the trimmed V and J ends, which lost 5 bases and 4 bases, there was a span of 11 bases. Germline CDR1 is MGHDK and CDR2 is SYGVNS. CDR3 amino acids: CASSFGLSTEAFF. The CDR3 bases are TGTGCCAGCAGTTTCGGACTGAGCACTGAAGCTTTCTTT.

J is TRBJ1-1 and V is TRBV7-2; 7 bases map to TRBD1. CDR1 SGHTA and CDR2 FQGNSA come from the germline V gene. This CDR3 is 17 amino acids long. The V segment lost 1 base and the J segment 1 base; nucleotides outside the gene matches: 9. The CDR3 bases are TGTGCCAGCAGCTTAGGGGTCGGGACAGCGGAGAACACTGAAGCTTTCTTT. Its translation is CASSLGVGTAENTEAFF.

This rearrangement joins TRBV5-4 to TRBJ2-7, with 10 positions matching TRBD2. CDR1 and CDR2 from the germline V gene are SGHNT and YYREEE (reference sequence). The CDR3 has 18 amino acids. The V and J ends lost 0 bases and 0 bases, in that order; junction bases with no gene match: 9. The CDR3 DNA reads as TGTGCCAGCAGCTTGGGACAACCAAGCGGGAGGGCCTCCTACGAGCAGTACTTC. It translates to CASSLGQPSGRASYEQYF.

The V gene is TRBV9, the J gene TRBJ1-6, with D unclear. This CDR3 spans 18 amino acids. CDR1 is SGDLS and CDR2 is YYNGEE in the germline V gene. V was clipped by 0 bases and J by 1 base, with 14 bases between them. CDR3 sequence reads: CASSVGEGARSYNSPLHF. The CDR3 coding sequence is TGTGCCAGCAGCGTAGGCGAGGGCGCAAGGTCCTATAATTCACCCCTCCACTTT.

The J gene is TRBJ1-2, the V gene TRBV7-2; 7 nucleotides agree with TRBD1. V shed 4 bases and J 5 bases; nucleotides not matched to a gene: 10. The CDR3 totals 15 residues. Per germline, CDR1 SGHTA and CDR2 FQGNSA. The DNA of the CDR3 is TGTGCCAGCAGCTGGGACGTTGGGACAGCTTATGGCTACACCTTC. This gives the protein CASSWDVGTAYGYTF.

The chain recombines TRBV20-1 with TRBJ2-5; unclear D gene. Trimming cost V 3 bases and J 3 bases, with 2 bases left between them. Germline CDR1 is DFQATT and CDR2 is SNEGSKA (reference sequence). CDR3 size: 10 residues. DNA of the CDR3: TGCAGTGCTAGTAAAGAGACCCAGTACTTC. Translating gives CSASKETQYF.

The chain is built from TRBV5-1 and TRBJ1-1; no clear D. CDR3 size: 12 residues. Per the germline V gene, CDR1 is SGHRS and CDR2 is YFSETQ. Trimming pared 4 bases from V and 8 bases from J, leaving 12 bases between. The CDR3: CASSPDFVEAFF. CDR3 DNA: TGCGCCAGCAGCCCGGATTTTGTAGAAGCTTTCTTT.

Here the CDR3 reads CASSRTGELFF. The CDR3 DNA reads TGTGCCAGCAGCCGTACTGGGGAGCTGTTTTTT. This chain links TRBV7-9 with TRBJ2-2, with D hard to call. The CDR3 sequence is 11 residues long. Germline V gene data show CDR1 as SEHNR and CDR2 as FQNEAQ (reference sequence). The V and J ends lost 5 bases and 8 bases respectively, with 6 bases between them.

This rearrangement joins TRBV15 to TRBJ1-6; 7 bases fit TRBD1. In germline, CDR1 is LNHNV, CDR2 YYDKDF (reference sequence). The J segment lost 0 bases and the V segment lost 3 bases, leaving 5 bases of the junction unmatched. The CDR3 sequence is 17 residues long. The chain's CDR3 is CATSRGTASSYNSPLHF. For the CDR3, the DNA is TGTGCCACCAGCAGGGGGACAGCGAGCTCCTATAATTCACCCCTCCACTTT. The full variable domain, rest sourced from reference TRBV15 and TRBJ1-6, is DAMVIQNPRYQVTQFGKPVTLSCSQTLNHNVMYWYQQKSSQAPKLLFHYYDKDFNNEADTPDNFQSRRPNTSFCFLDIRSPGLGDTAMYLCATSRGTASSYNSPLHFGNGTRLTVT.

The gene calls are TRBV10-3 and TRBJ2-7; 12 bases match TRBD1. The CDR3 totals 14 residues. Germline assignment: CDR1 ENHRY and CDR2 SYGVKD. The junction had 6 bases not matched to a gene; V was cut back by 6 bases and J by 6 bases. The CDR3 coding sequence is TGTGCCATCAGGATGGGACAGGGGGCTTTCGAGCAGTACTTC. This encodes CAIRMGQGAFEQYF.

The gene calls are TRBV28 and TRBJ2-7, with D perhaps TRBD1 (6 bases). The CDR3 is 15 amino acids. CDR1 is MDHEN and CDR2 is SYDVKM in the germline V gene. Trimming pared 2 bases from V and 3 bases from J, leaving 14 bases between. The CDR3 protein is CASSLVRDTYYEQYF. In DNA form, the CDR3 reads TGTGCCAGCAGTTTAGTGAGGGACACTTACTACGAGCAGTACTTC.

As to this clone: A junction boundary mismatches the germline segment, possibly from a read error. The chain employs TRBV5-1 and TRBJ2-1; 15 nucleotides agree with TRBD2. In germline, CDR1 is SGHRS, CDR2 YFSETQ. There are 18 residues in the CDR3. In DNA form, the CDR3 reads TGCGCCAGCAGATTGGACGGACTAGCGGGGGGGCCCCGCAATGAGCAGTTCTTC. Encoded protein: CASRLDGLAGGPRNEQFF.

The chain carries TRBV5-5 and TRBJ2-2; TRBD2 matches at 12 bases. The CDR3 is made up of 17 amino acids. V lost 1 base and J lost 5; bases outside the gene matches: 6. CDR1 SGHKS and CDR2 YYEKEE come from the germline V gene (reference sequence). CDR3 in DNA: TGTGCCAGCAGCTTGCGTCTAGCGGGAGGGCCGACCGGGGAGCTGTTTTTT. The encoded protein is CASSLRLAGGPTGELFF.

The J gene is TRBJ2-1, the V gene TRBV5-6, with D possibly matching TRBD2 (6 bases). Trimming cost V 6 bases and J 0 bases, with 19 bases left between them. There are 17 residues in the CDR3. Germline values: CDR1 SGHDT, CDR2 YYEEEE. CDR3 region: CASTRGLLFSSYNEQFF. In nucleotides, the CDR3 is TGTGCCAGCACCCGGGGACTTTTATTTAGCTCCTACAATGAGCAGTTCTTC.

The chain joins TRBV10-2 to TRBJ2-5; possible D gene TRBD1, 5 bases. V was trimmed by 4 bases and J by 2 bases, leaving 8 bases between them. CDR3 size: 13 residues. Germline-derived CDR1 and CDR2 are WSHSY and SAAADI. The CDR3 DNA is TGCGCCAGCAGTGCGGACATTCAAGAGACCCAGTACTTC. It is translated as CASSADIQETQYF.

The chain links TRBV30 to TRBJ1-3; D possibly corresponds to TRBD1 (5 bases). Germline CDR1 reads GTSNPN; CDR2 reads SVGIG (reference sequence). The CDR3 is 16 residues long. The V end lost 4 bases, the J end lost 1 base, and 17 bases lay between the germline ends. CDR3 nucleotides: TGTGCCTGGAAGGGGTACCGGGGAGGATCTGGAAACACCATATATTTT. It yields the protein CAWKGYRGGSGNTIYF.

V is TRBV7-2 and J is TRBJ2-3; 7 nucleotides agree with TRBD1. V lost 5 bases and J lost 2; bases outside the gene matches: 4. This CDR3 is built from 14 residues. Germline V lookup: CDR1 SGHTA, CDR2 FQGNSA. In nucleotides, the CDR3 is TGTGCCAGCAGCAGACAGGGCACCACAGATACGCAGTATTTT. Protein sequence: CASSRQGTTDTQYF.

This clone was seen just once. The chain uses TRBV10-3 and TRBJ1-1; 9 bases align to TRBD1. The CDR3 is 15 residues long. Trimming removed 3 bases from V and 4 bases from J; junction bases left unmatched: 6. Germline CDR1 is ENHRY and CDR2 is SYGVKD. The CDR3 coding sequence is TGTGCCATCAGTGATGATACAGGGGGCGTCACTGAAGCTTTCTTT. It codes for CAISDDTGGVTEAFF.

This sequence joins TRBV19 and TRBJ1-2, with D possibly TRBD1 on 5 matching bases. CDR1 LNHDA and CDR2 SQIVND come from the germline V gene (reference sequence). V was clipped by 2 bases and J by 6 bases, with 10 bases between them. The CDR3 covers 13 residues. DNA of the CDR3: TGTGCCAGTAGTATACAGGGTACCCATGGCTACACCTTC. Translation gives CASSIQGTHGYTF.

V usage is TRBV9 and J usage is TRBJ2-3, with D possibly being TRBD1 (5 bases). This CDR3 has 15 amino acids. Germline V CDR1 and CDR2: SGDLS, YYNGEE. Between the trimmed V and J ends, which lost 0 bases and 6 bases, there was a span of 14 bases. The CDR3 protein is CASSVGGLGADTQYF. CDR3 sequence (DNA): TGTGCCAGCAGCGTAGGGGGCCTTGGGGCTGATACGCAGTATTTT.

The chain carries TRBV30 and TRBJ1-4, with D perhaps matching TRBD1 (6 bases). Germline assignment: CDR1 GTSNPN and CDR2 SVGIG (reference sequence). This CDR3 is built from 14 residues. Trimming left V 0 bases short and J 3 bases short, with 8 bases between. CDR3 in amino acids: CAWSVGGANEKLFF. The CDR3 coding sequence is TGTGCCTGGAGTGTCGGGGGCGCTAATGAAAAACTGTTTTTT.

This clone was counted between two and nine times. V usage is TRBV7-9 and J usage is TRBJ2-5; D not certain. V was cut by 3 bases and J by 7 bases, with 21 bases left in between. From germline, CDR1 is SEHNR and CDR2 FQNEAQ (reference sequence). The CDR3 is 16 residues long. The CDR3 bases are TGTGCCAGCAGCTTCACGGTATGGACCCCGAAAGTGACCCAGTACTTC. This gives the protein CASSFTVWTPKVTQYF.

The V call is TRBV5-1, the J call TRBJ1-6; unclear D gene. V lost 0 bases and J lost 6, with 13 bases in between. The CDR3 extends over 16 amino acids. Germline values: CDR1 SGHRS, CDR2 YFSETQ. The DNA for the CDR3 is TGCGCCAGCAGCTTGGTAGAGGCCTTAGGTAATTCACCCCTCCACTTT. Its translation is CASSLVEALGNSPLHF.

The chain combines TRBV27 with TRBJ2-7; the D gene is possibly TRBD2 (7 bases). Trimming shortened V by 4 bases and J by 2 bases, and 15 bases separated the two germline ends. CDR1 is MNHEY and CDR2 is SMNVEV in the germline V gene (reference sequence). The CDR3 is 15 amino acids. The CDR3 sequence is CASSSYREGTYEQYF. DNA for the CDR3: TGTGCCAGCAGTTCATACAGGGAGGGCACCTACGAGCAGTACTTC.

This chain connects TRBV4-3 to TRBJ1-5; no clear D gene. CDR1 and CDR2 from the germline V gene are LGHNA and YSLEER. The CDR3 runs to 13 residues. Trimming removed 0 bases from V and 5 bases from J, with 5 bases in between. The CDR3 loop reads CASSQEIYQPQHF. The CDR3 DNA reads as TGCGCCAGCAGCCAAGAAATATATCAGCCCCAGCATTTT.